The present TCR beta chain was sequenced within a study of neurological immune-mediated disorders. Study findings and constraints: TCR-beta repertoires seemed private in all groups, with no expanded CDR3 amino acid sequences shared.

From the 5' RACE reads, TCRdb called clonotypes with MiXCR, one entry per CDR3 protein. The sample shows 81,000 or so distinct CDR3 sequences, around 13% of them seen only once. The CDR3 totals 14 residues. Germline CDR1 SGHRS, CDR2 YFSETQ. Trimming left V 4 bases short and J 7 bases short, with 14 bases between. This clonotype was found many times. What it recognizes is unknown. Indicated time point: longitudinal time-point 2. This sequence was found in a female donor with HTLV-1-associated myelopathy (HAM/TSP). Sequenced: PBMCs. The chain has TRBV5-1 and TRBJ2-2, with D possibly matching TRBD1 (6 bases). CDR3 bases: TGCGCCAGCAGCGGCGGAACAGGGTTCGGGGAGCTGTTTTTT. Its protein is CASSGGTGFGELFF.